The source of this TCR beta chain is a study of early T cells in non-severe SARS-CoV-2 infection listed by TCRdb under 2021. Concerning the study at large: Bulk RNA from unsorted whole blood was used for TCR sequencing, so alpha and beta chains could not be paired.

Results the study describes overall, beyond this receptor: VDJdb matching was skewed toward anti-spike CD8 responses, so virus-specific expansions were likely underestimated and private and CD4 specificities were missed.

Cut back by 0 bases and 8 bases, the V and J ends lie 17 bases apart. CDR1 and CDR2, per the germline V gene, are MGHRA and YSYEKL. Measured from the cysteine to the phenylalanine, the CDR3 is 16 residues long. Only CDR3 DNA remains: 48 bases, in frame from the first base. Library preparation employed 5' RACE. Sequenced on a NextSeq 500. The TCR library protocol attached unique molecular identifiers to individual cDNA molecules to correct for sequencing error and PCR bias. TCR alpha and beta chains were both sequenced, and the abundances of alpha and beta sequences in each sample were closely correlated with each other. The paper's processing steps were these. V gene, J gene and CDR3 annotation of TCR sequences was performed with Decombinator V4. TCRs were defined as expanded if a significant change between any two time points was detected under a Poisson model with p below 0.0001. TCR abundances were normalised to the total number of TCRs sequenced in each sample and reported as counts per million. MAIT TCRs were defined by TRAV1-2 paired with TRAJ12, TRAJ20 or TRAJ33, and iNKT TCRs by TRAV10 paired with TRAJ18. VDJdb, accessed 1 November 2021, was searched for CMV, EBV and SARS-CoV-2 annotated TCRs, excluding TCRs annotated for multiple antigens. TCRdb applied fastp at Q25 and MiXCR to the public reads, then kept only in-frame beta chains. CDR3 protein duplicates are merged, each entry listing the most common genes and DNA. The V and J calls come from TCRdb's annotation, not from the publication. This sample gives around 70,000 distinct CDR3 sequences in total; around 15% of them show up just once. Of the sample, around 10% is held by the ten largest clones.

A case-control design nested within a healthcare worker cohort in London, UK, was used, with weekly nasopharyngeal swab PCR tests and blood sampling performed. Healthcare workers were recruited between 23 and 31 March 2020, during the week of the UK lockdown, and were followed weekly for up to roughly 15 weeks. There are a few counts of this clonotype. Which antigen it targets is not known. It has no much larger one-base neighbor in the sample; base qualities were not kept. The chain uses TRBV4-1 and TRBJ2-1; the D segment is perhaps TRBD1 or TRBD2, each sharing 5 matched bases. The sequence came from an adult who was a healthcare worker with PCR-confirmed SARS-CoV-2 infection or an uninfected control (not recorded which). The specimen sequenced was whole blood. The nucleotide sequence reads as follows: TGCGCCAGCAGCCAAGATAACATCATTGAGGGGTATGAGCAGTTCTTC. Its amino acids are CASSQDNIIEGYEQFF.